This T cell receptor beta chain was sequenced during a study of blood T cell repertoires in COVID-19. This clone appeared once. Using immunoSEQ multiplex PCR, the repertoire was profiled, and TCRdb retains in-frame clones only, with some absent. This table holds 100,000 to 150,000 clones, around 89% found once. The V end was cut by 0 bases, the J end by 7 bases, with 16 bases between. CDR1 and CDR2 (germline): LGHNA, YSLEER. This CDR3 has 16 residues. The material sequenced was peripheral blood. The TCR was taken from a man between 50 and 59 years old with active or convalescent COVID-19. The rearrangement links TRBV4-3 to TRBJ2-1; D is ambiguous. In nucleotides, the CDR3 is TGCGCCAGCAGCCAAGATCGTCCGTCCCAGAGGAATGAGCAGTTCTTC. Its protein product is CASSQDRPSQRNEQFF.